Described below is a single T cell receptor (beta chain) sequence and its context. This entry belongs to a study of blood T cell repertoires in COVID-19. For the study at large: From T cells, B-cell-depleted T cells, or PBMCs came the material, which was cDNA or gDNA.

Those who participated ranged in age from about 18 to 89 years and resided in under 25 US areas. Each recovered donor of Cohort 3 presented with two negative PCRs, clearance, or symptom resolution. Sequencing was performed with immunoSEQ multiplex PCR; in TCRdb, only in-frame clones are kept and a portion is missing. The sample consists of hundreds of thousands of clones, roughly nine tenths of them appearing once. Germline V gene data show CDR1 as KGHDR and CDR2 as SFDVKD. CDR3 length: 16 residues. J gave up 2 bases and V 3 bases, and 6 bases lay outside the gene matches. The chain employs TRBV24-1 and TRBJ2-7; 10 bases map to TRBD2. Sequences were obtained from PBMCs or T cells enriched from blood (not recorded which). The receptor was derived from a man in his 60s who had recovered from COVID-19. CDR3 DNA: TGTGCCACCAGTGATGGCGGGACTAGCGCGACCTACGAGCAGTACTTC. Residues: CATSDGGTSATYEQYF.